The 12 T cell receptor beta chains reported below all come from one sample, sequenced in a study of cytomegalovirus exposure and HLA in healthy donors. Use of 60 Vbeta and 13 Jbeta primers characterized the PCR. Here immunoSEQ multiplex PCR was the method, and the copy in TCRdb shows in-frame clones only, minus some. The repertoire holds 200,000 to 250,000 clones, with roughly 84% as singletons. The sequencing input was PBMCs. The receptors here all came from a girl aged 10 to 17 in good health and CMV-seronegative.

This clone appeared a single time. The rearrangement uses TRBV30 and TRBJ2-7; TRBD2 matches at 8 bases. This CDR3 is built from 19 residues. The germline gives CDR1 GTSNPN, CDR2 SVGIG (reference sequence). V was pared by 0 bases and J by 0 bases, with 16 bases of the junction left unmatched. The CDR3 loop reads CAWSVAGKGGRLSSYEQYF. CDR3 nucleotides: TGTGCCTGGAGTGTAGCGGGTAAGGGCGGGAGGCTCAGCTCCTACGAGCAGTACTTC.

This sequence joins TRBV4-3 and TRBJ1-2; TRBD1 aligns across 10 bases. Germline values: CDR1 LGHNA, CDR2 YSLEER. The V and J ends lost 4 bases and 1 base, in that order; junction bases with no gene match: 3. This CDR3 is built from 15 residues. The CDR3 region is CASSPGQGRNYGYTF. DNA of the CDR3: TGCGCCAGCAGCCCGGGACAGGGGCGTAACTATGGCTACACCTTC.

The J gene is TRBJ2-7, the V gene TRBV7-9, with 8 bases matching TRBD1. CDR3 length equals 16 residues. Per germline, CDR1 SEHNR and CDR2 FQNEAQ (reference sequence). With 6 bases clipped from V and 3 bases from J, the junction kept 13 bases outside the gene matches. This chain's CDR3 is CASSYYSGQDNYEQYF. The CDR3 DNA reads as TGTGCCAGCAGTTACTATTCGGGACAGGACAACTACGAGCAGTACTTC.

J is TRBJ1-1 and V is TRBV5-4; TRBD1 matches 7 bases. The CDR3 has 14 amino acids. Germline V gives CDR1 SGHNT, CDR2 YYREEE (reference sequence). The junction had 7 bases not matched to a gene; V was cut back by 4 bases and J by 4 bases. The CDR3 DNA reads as TGTGCCAGCAGCGATATACAGGGGAGCACTGAAGCTTTCTTT. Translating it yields CASSDIQGSTEAFF.

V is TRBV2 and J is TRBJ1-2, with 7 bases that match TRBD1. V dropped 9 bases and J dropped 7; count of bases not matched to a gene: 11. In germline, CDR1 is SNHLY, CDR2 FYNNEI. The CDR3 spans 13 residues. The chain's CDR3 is CARGQDISLGYTF. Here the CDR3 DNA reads TGTGCCAGAGGACAGGACATATCCCTTGGCTACACCTTC.

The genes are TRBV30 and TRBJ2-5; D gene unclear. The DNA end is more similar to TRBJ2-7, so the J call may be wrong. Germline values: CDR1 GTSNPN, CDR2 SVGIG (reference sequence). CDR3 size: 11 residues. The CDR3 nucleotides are TGTGCCTGGAGTGGACTGGCCGAGCAGTACTTC. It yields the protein CAWSGLAEQYF.

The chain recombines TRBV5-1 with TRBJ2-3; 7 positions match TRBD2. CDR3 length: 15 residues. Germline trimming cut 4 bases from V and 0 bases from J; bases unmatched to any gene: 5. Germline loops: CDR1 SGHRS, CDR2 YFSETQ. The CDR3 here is CASSPGLSSTDTQYF. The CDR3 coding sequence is TGCGCCAGCAGCCCGGGACTATCAAGCACAGATACGCAGTATTTT. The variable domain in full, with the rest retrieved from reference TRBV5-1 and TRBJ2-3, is KAGVTQTPRYLIKTRGQQVTLSCSPISGHRSVSWYQQTPGQGLQFLFEYFSETQRNKGNFPGRFSGRQFSNSRSEMNVSTLELGDSALYLCASSPGLSSTDTQYFGPGTRLTVL.

CDR3 sequence (DNA): TGTGCCAGCAGTTTTAGACAGACCGGGGAGCTGTTTTTT. It encodes CASSFRQTGELFF. The chain carries TRBV27 and TRBJ2-2, with D possibly TRBD1 on 5 matching bases. Trimming shortened V by 3 bases and J by 5 bases, and 7 bases separated the two germline ends. CDR1 MNHEY and CDR2 SMNVEV come from the germline V gene (reference sequence). The CDR3 totals 13 residues.

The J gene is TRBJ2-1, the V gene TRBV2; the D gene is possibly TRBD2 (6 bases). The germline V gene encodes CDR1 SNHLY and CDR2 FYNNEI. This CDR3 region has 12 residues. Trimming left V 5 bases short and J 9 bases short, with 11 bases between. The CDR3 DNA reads TGTGCCAGCAGTATTACTAGCATTGAGCAGTTCTTC. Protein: CASSITSIEQFF.

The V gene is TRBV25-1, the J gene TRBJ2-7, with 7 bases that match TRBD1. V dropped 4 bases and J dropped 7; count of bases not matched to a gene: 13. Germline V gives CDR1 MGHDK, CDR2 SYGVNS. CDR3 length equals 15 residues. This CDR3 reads CASSAQDRVTAEQYF. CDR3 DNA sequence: TGTGCCAGCAGTGCACAAGACAGGGTTACGGCAGAGCAGTACTTC.

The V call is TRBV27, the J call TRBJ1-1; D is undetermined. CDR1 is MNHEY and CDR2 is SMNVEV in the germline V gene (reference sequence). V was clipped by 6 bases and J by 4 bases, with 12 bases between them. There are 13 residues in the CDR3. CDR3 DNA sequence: TGTGCCAGCAGCCCGAGGTATGCCACTGAAGCTTTCTTT. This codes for CASSPRYATEAFF.

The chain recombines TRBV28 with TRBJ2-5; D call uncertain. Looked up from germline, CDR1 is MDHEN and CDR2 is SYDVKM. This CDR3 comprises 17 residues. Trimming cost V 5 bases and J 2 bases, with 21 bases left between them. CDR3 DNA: TGTGCCAGCAGTCCACTCGGTGGGCCTCTCATACAAGAGACCCAGTACTTC. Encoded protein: CASSPLGGPLIQETQYF. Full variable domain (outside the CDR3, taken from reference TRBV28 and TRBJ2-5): DVKVTQSSRYLVKRTGEKVFLECVQDMDHENMFWYRQDPGLGLRLIYFSYDVKMKEKGDIPEGYSVSREKKERFSLILESASTNQTSMYLCASSPLGGPLIQETQYFGPGTRLLVL.